This T cell receptor (beta chain) was identified during a study of early T cells in non-severe SARS-CoV-2 infection. Study-wide findings and caveats: Anti-spike CD8 responses were favored by VDJdb matching, which missed private and CD4 specificities.

The CDR3 runs to 13 residues. Trimming left V 6 bases short and J 6 bases short, with 13 bases between. CDR1 is MGHDK, CDR2 SYGVNS, per germline. Individual cDNA molecules carried attached unique molecular identifiers. MiXCR, run by TCRdb on the 5' RACE reads, gives a single entry per CDR3 protein. The table has fewer than 95,000 distinct CDR3 sequences, around 16% seen once. Details on this clonotype: Its antigen remains unidentified.

Source: whole blood, taken at baseline. The chain links TRBV25-1 to TRBJ2-3; a possible D gene is TRBD1 (6 bases). The TCR originated in an adult who was a healthcare worker with PCR-confirmed SARS-CoV-2 infection or an uninfected control (not recorded which). CDR3 sequence: CASRNRAGDTQYF. The CDR3 DNA reads as TGTGCCAGCAGGAACAGGGCCGGGGATACGCAGTATTTT.